One sample yielded the 27 T cell receptor beta chains listed below, sequenced in a study of vaccination effects on CD4 cells after COVID-19. Only in-frame clones appear in the TCRdb table, and some are missing; sequencing was by immunoSEQ multiplex PCR. The table shows about 45,000 clones, with less than 85% occurring only once. Their cognate antigens are unknown. CD4+ T cells were isolated after nine to ten days of culture. Participants each got two BNT162b2 or mRNA-1273 vaccine doses. The sequencing here drew on CD4+ T cells from PBMCs cultured without peptide, taken after COVID-19 vaccination. These receptors all come from a human donor who received a COVID-19 vaccine.

The V call is TRBV5-1, the J call TRBJ1-2, with TRBD1 matching over 10 bases. Germline CDR1 is SGHRS and CDR2 is YFSETQ. The V segment lost 5 bases and the J segment 8 bases; nucleotides outside the gene matches: 6. The length of the CDR3 is 13 residues. CDR3 nucleotides: TGCGCCAGCAGTCCCGACAGGGGGCAGGGCTACACCTTC. Translation: CASSPDRGQGYTF.

The chain carries TRBV19 and TRBJ1-2, with D tentatively TRBD1 (6 bases). Germline V gene data show CDR1 as LNHDA and CDR2 as SQIVND (reference sequence). The CDR3 loop spans 14 amino acids. V was shortened by 5 bases and J by 5 bases, with 15 bases between the two germline ends. The CDR3 is CASSLDREWYGYTF. The CDR3 nucleotides read TGTGCCAGTAGTTTGGACAGAGAATGGTATGGCTACACCTTC.

CDR3 nucleotides: TGCAGCGGTGGGGGAGGATCCACTGAAGCTTTCTTT. Translation gives CSGGGGSTEAFF. V is TRBV29-1 and J is TRBJ1-1; D may be TRBD1 (5 bases). CDR3 length: 12 residues. Trimming stripped 7 bases from V and 4 bases from J, with 13 bases between. CDR1 SQVTM and CDR2 ANQGSEA come from the germline V gene.

This rearrangement joins TRBV27 to TRBJ2-3; 10 bases map to TRBD2. This CDR3 region has 14 residues. J gave up 5 bases and V 5 bases, and 4 bases lay outside the gene matches. The germline V gene encodes CDR1 MNHEY and CDR2 SMNVEV (reference sequence). The CDR3 is CASSQGLARDTQYF. As DNA, the CDR3 is TGTGCCAGCAGTCAGGGACTAGCGAGAGATACGCAGTATTTT.

V is TRBV5-1 and J is TRBJ2-5, with D uncertain. This CDR3 has 16 amino acids. V was clipped by 0 bases and J by 1 base, with 13 bases between them. In germline, CDR1 is SGHRS, CDR2 YFSETQ. The CDR3, as DNA: TGCGCCAGCAGCTTGGAGGGCGTAGGCTCCCAAGAGACCCAGTACTTC. The encoded protein is CASSLEGVGSQETQYF.

The chain carries TRBV24-1 and TRBJ1-2; no reliable D call. Germline V gene lookup returns CDR1 KGHDR and CDR2 SFDVKD. Trimming took 5 bases from V and 3 from J, leaving 12 bases between them. The CDR3 consists of 14 residues. The CDR3 is CATSGSGFDYGYTF. In nucleotides, the CDR3 is TGTGCCACCAGTGGGTCGGGGTTTGACTATGGCTACACCTTC.

The gene calls are TRBV24-1 and TRBJ2-5; 9 positions match TRBD2. Per germline, CDR1 KGHDR and CDR2 SFDVKD. The V segment lost 5 bases and the J segment 1 base; nucleotides outside the gene matches: 4. The CDR3 has 15 residues. CDR3 region: CATSGGGGVQETQYF. The CDR3 DNA is TGTGCCACCAGTGGAGGCGGGGGGGTCCAAGAGACCCAGTACTTC.

This chain uses TRBV7-9 with TRBJ2-3; D not certain. The germline V gene has CDR1 SEHNR and CDR2 FQNEAQ (reference sequence). V was cut by 7 bases and J by 6 bases, with 17 bases left in between. CDR3 size: 14 residues. This CDR3 is CASTEAYIRDTQYF. In DNA, the CDR3 is TGTGCCAGCACCGAAGCTTATATCCGGGATACGCAGTATTTT.

The genes are TRBV5-4 and TRBJ2-3; the D gene could be TRBD1 or TRBD2 (5 bases each). CDR1 SGHNT and CDR2 YYREEE come from the germline V gene (reference sequence). The CDR3 runs 13 residues. With 4 bases removed from V and 4 bases from J, the gap between germline ends came to 10 bases. The CDR3 loop is CASSEGPSDTQYF. The CDR3 DNA sequence: TGTGCCAGCAGCGAGGGACCTTCAGATACGCAGTATTTT.

V gene TRBV12-3 or TRBV12-4 combines with J gene TRBJ1-1; no firm D call. The CDR3 totals 13 residues. The V end lost 6 bases, the J end lost 0 bases, and 8 bases lay between the germline ends. The CDR3 nucleotides are TGTGCCAGCAGGGGCTACATGAACACTGAAGCTTTCTTT. Protein product: CASRGYMNTEAFF.

The chain employs TRBV7-8 and TRBJ2-7; a possible D gene is TRBD2 (6 bases). Germline V gives CDR1 SGHVS, CDR2 FQNEAQ. Trimming took 1 base from V and 0 from J, leaving 19 bases between them. This CDR3 spans 18 amino acids. The CDR3 reads CASSLEVAFGSGSYEQYF. DNA for the CDR3: TGTGCCAGCAGCTTAGAGGTGGCTTTCGGGAGTGGCTCCTACGAGCAGTACTTC. The full variable domain, completed using reference TRBV7-8 and TRBJ2-7, is GAGVSQSPRYKVAKRGQDVALRCDPISGHVSLFWYQQALGQGPEFLTYFQNEAQLDKSGLPSDRFFAERPEGSVSTLKIQRTQQEDSAVYLCASSLEVAFGSGSYEQYFGPGTRLTVT.

This chain connects TRBV6-4 to TRBJ2-5, with 7 nucleotides matching TRBD1. V lost 7 bases, J lost 6 bases, and 17 bases stayed unmatched. The CDR3 runs to 16 residues. Looked up from germline, CDR1 is MRHNA and CDR2 is SNTAGT. Written as DNA, the CDR3 is TGTGCCAGCATCAACGGAAGGGGGCGCGGAGGTAAGACCCAGTACTTC. This translates into CASINGRGRGGKTQYF.

The chain couples TRBV10-2 to TRBJ2-2, with D unresolved. Germline values: CDR1 WSHSY, CDR2 SAAADI. Deletions cut 4 bases from V and 8 bases from J, with 5 bases between. The CDR3 covers 11 residues. The CDR3 loop reads CASSVVGELFF. The CDR3, as DNA: TGCGCCAGCAGTGTTGTGGGGGAGCTGTTTTTT.

The V call is TRBV9, the J call TRBJ2-7, with a weak D call TRBD2 (7 bases). The CDR3 runs to 15 residues. Germline lookup yields CDR1 SGDLS and CDR2 YYNGEE. With 0 bases removed from V and 6 bases from J, the gap between germline ends came to 16 bases. In nucleotides, the CDR3 is TGTGCCAGCAGCGTAGATATTTCGGGGGGCCCCGAGCAGTACTTC. Its protein product is CASSVDISGGPEQYF.

This chain connects TRBV30 to TRBJ2-2, with TRBD2 matching over 14 bases. Germline trimming cut 3 bases from V and 7 bases from J; bases unmatched to any gene: 4. CDR1 is GTSNPN and CDR2 is SVGIG in the germline V gene (reference sequence). This CDR3 has 15 residues. The CDR3 DNA follows: TGTGCCTGGAGCCCTGGACTAGCGGGGGGCGGGGAGCTGTTTTTT. Its translation is CAWSPGLAGGGELFF.

The genes are TRBV5-5 and TRBJ1-5; no definite D call. V lost 2 bases and J 4 bases, leaving 7 bases between the germline ends. This CDR3 region has 13 residues. The germline gives CDR1 SGHKS, CDR2 YYEKEE (reference sequence). DNA for the CDR3: TGTGCCAGCAGCTTTAGATATAATCAGCCCCAGCATTTT. Its protein is CASSFRYNQPQHF.

J is TRBJ1-3 and V is TRBV5-1; D gene unclear. CDR3 length: 14 amino acids. Trimming removed 5 bases at V and 0 bases at J, with 9 bases between. Germline CDR1 is SGHRS and CDR2 is YFSETQ. The CDR3 is CASRGSISGNTIYF. As DNA, the CDR3 is TGCGCCAGCAGGGGCAGCATCTCTGGAAACACCATATATTTT.

The chain recombines TRBV11-2 with TRBJ2-7; TRBD1 matches at 7 bases. CDR1 SGHAT and CDR2 FQNNGV come from the germline V gene. The CDR3 runs 15 residues. Losses at the gene ends were 5 bases for V and 1 base for J; bases not matched to a gene: 8. The CDR3 bases are TGTGCCAGCAGCATAACCTGGGACAGTTCCTACGAGCAGTACTTC. This codes for CASSITWDSSYEQYF.

The V call is TRBV27, the J call TRBJ1-1; D possibly corresponds to TRBD1 (5 bases). The CDR3 totals 17 residues. Germline CDR1 and CDR2: MNHEY and SMNVEV (reference sequence). Trimming cost V 5 bases and J 8 bases, with 27 bases left between them. The CDR3 nucleotides read TGTGCCAGCAGTCCCCAGCAGGGTGGGACCAAAAATCCGGAAGCTTTCTTT. This sequence encodes CASSPQQGGTKNPEAFF.

This sequence joins TRBV2 and TRBJ1-6, with 7 bases fitting TRBD1. The V segment lost 2 bases and the J segment 6 bases; nucleotides outside the gene matches: 4. Looked up from germline, CDR1 is SNHLY and CDR2 is FYNNEI. The length of the CDR3 is 15 residues. The CDR3 loop is CASSERQGGNSPLHF. DNA for the CDR3: TGTGCCAGCAGTGAACGACAGGGAGGTAATTCACCCCTCCACTTT.

The rearrangement links TRBV6-5 to TRBJ1-6; a possible D gene is TRBD1 (5 bases). The germline CDR1 and CDR2 sequences are MNHEY and SVGAGI. This CDR3 contains 15 residues. V was trimmed by 6 bases and J by 5 bases, leaving 14 bases between them. The CDR3 spells CASRLGPGDNSPLHF. In nucleotides, the CDR3 is TGTGCCAGCAGATTGGGCCCGGGGGATAATTCACCCCTCCACTTT.

This clone was detected once. The rearrangement joins TRBV2 to TRBJ2-5; 9 bases align to TRBD2. The trim removed 3 bases at V and 6 bases at J, leaving 11 bases unmatched. The germline gives CDR1 SNHLY, CDR2 FYNNEI. CDR3 length: 16 amino acids. The DNA of the CDR3 is TGTGCCAGCAGTGAGCATAGCGGGAGTTATGCACAGACCCAGTACTTC. Translated, it gives CASSEHSGSYAQTQYF.

The chain employs TRBV6-1 and TRBJ2-1; TRBD1 matches 8 bases. The germline V gene has CDR1 MNHNS and CDR2 SASEGT. This CDR3 contains 15 residues. After removal of 1 base from V and 7 bases from J, the junction contained 6 bases not matched to a gene. CDR3 sequence reads: CASSEGGTGYNEQFF. CDR3 bases: TGTGCCAGCAGTGAAGGGGGGACAGGTTATAATGAGCAGTTCTTC.

The J gene is TRBJ2-3, the V gene TRBV2, with a tentative D call TRBD1 (6 bases). The CDR3 consists of 13 residues. The germline V gene has CDR1 SNHLY and CDR2 FYNNEI. V lost 5 bases, J lost 5 bases, and 11 bases lay in between. The CDR3 reads CASSRQAGDTQYF. CDR3 in DNA: TGTGCCAGCAGTAGACAGGCAGGAGATACGCAGTATTTT.

The V call is TRBV7-2, the J call TRBJ2-1; no reliable D call. The CDR3 has 17 amino acids. In germline, CDR1 is SGHTA, CDR2 FQGNSA. V dropped 5 bases and J dropped 2 bases, with 19 bases sitting between them. The CDR3 sequence: CASSPAYLGWAYNEQFF. CDR3 in DNA: TGTGCCAGCAGCCCCGCCTACTTAGGTTGGGCCTACAATGAGCAGTTCTTC.

The gene calls are TRBV3-1 (or the pseudogene TRBV3-2) and TRBJ2-3; weak D call: TRBD2 (6 bases). The CDR3 sequence is 15 residues long. V dropped 4 bases and J dropped 0 bases, with 11 bases sitting between them. Germline assignment: CDR1 LGHDT and CDR2 YNNKEL (reference sequence). DNA for the CDR3: TGTGCCAGCAGCCCATTAGCGGCTAGCACAGATACGCAGTATTTT. As protein: CASSPLAASTDTQYF.

The chain has TRBV5-1 and TRBJ2-3; tentatively, D is TRBD1 (7 bases). Germline V gene data show CDR1 as SGHRS and CDR2 as YFSETQ. The CDR3 is 17 amino acids. The ends were cut back, 4 bases at V and 3 bases at J, with 21 bases in the middle. This chain's CDR3 is CASSLRAGGTWTDTQYF. The DNA of the CDR3 is TGCGCCAGCAGCCTCAGAGCAGGGGGGACCTGGACAGATACGCAGTATTTT.